The 7 T cell receptor beta chains below come from one sample, sequenced in a study of vaccination and CD4 T cells after COVID-19. Their target antigens are unknown. The sample's treatment: roughly 10-day PBMC culture with coronavirus spike peptide pools or control peptides (ViraFEST assay). Sequenced with the Oncomine TCR Beta short-read assay was DNA taken from cultured CD4+ T cells. MiXCR was run by TCRdb on the PCR reads, yielding one entry per CDR3 protein. The sample yields over 10,000 distinct CDR3 sequences, about three fifths seen once. Sequenced sample: CD4+ T cells from blood, cultured in vitro. These receptors came from a human donor who had recovered from COVID-19.

J is TRBJ2-3 and V is TRBV6-2 or TRBV6-3; D gene ambiguous. The germline V gene encodes CDR1 MNHEY and CDR2 SVGEGT. The CDR3 length is 17 residues. Trimming left V 3 bases short and J 2 bases short, with 18 bases between. The CDR3 region is CASSYRRNDIITDTQYF. The DNA for the CDR3 is TGTGCCAGCAGTTATCGCCGGAATGATATAATCACAGATACGCAGTATTTT.

This clonotype was observed once. This chain links TRBV20-1 with TRBJ2-7; TRBD2 matches at 7 bases. The J segment lost 6 bases and the V segment lost 3 bases, leaving 14 bases of the junction unmatched. The CDR3 consists of 15 residues. Germline lookup yields CDR1 DFQATT and CDR2 SNEGSKA (reference sequence). In DNA form, the CDR3 reads TGCAGTGCTAGTGTTAGTTTGGCGGGAGCGGGCGAGCAGTACTTC. It specifies CSASVSLAGAGEQYF.

The V gene is TRBV6-2 or TRBV6-3, the J gene TRBJ2-5; D perhaps matches TRBD1 (8 bases). Germline lookup yields CDR1 MNHEY and CDR2 SVGEGT. Trimming took off 6 bases at V and 1 base at J, with 18 bases between the two ends. The CDR3 loop spans 16 amino acids. The chain's CDR3 is CASSPPDREGQETQYF. CDR3 coding DNA: TGTGCCAGCAGCCCCCCGGACAGGGAGGGCCAAGAGACCCAGTACTTC.

This sequence joins TRBV6-5 and TRBJ1-5, with unresolved D. The V end was cut by 4 bases, the J end by 0 bases, with 4 bases between. Germline values: CDR1 MNHEY, CDR2 SVGAGI. CDR3 length: 13 residues. The CDR3 nucleotides are TGTGCCAGCAGTTCCAATAGCAATCAGCCCCAGCATTTT. Encoded protein: CASSSNSNQPQHF.

In its sample, this clonotype was seen a few times. V and J are TRBV6-1 and TRBJ1-5; TRBD1 agrees at 7 bases. Germline V gene sequence: CDR1 MNHNS, CDR2 SASEGT. V was pared by 6 bases and J by 3 bases, with 2 bases of the junction left unmatched. The CDR3 contains 13 residues. Here the CDR3 reads CASSGTDNQPQHF. The CDR3 nucleotides read TGTGCCAGCAGCGGGACAGACAATCAGCCCCAGCATTTT.

The chain joins TRBV2 to TRBJ2-2; D gene unclear. There are 12 residues in the CDR3. Trimming removed 0 bases at V and 13 bases at J, with 9 bases between. Germline CDR1 SNHLY, CDR2 FYNNEI. CDR3 amino acids: CASSEAAVRLFF. The CDR3 bases are TGTGCCAGCAGTGAAGCGGCGGTTCGGCTGTTTTTT.

The rearrangement uses TRBV20-1 and TRBJ2-3; no reliable D call. CDR3 size: 13 residues. Germline-derived CDR1 and CDR2 are DFQATT and SNEGSKA (reference sequence). V was shortened by 8 bases and J by 2 bases, with 14 bases between the two germline ends. The CDR3 sequence: CSPPGLFTDTQYF. DNA for the CDR3: TGCAGTCCCCCGGGTCTATTCACAGATACGCAGTATTTT.